This T cell receptor beta chain was identified in a study of OX40 agonist ivuxolimab in advanced cancers. Study information: Ivuxolimab, which patients received intravenously every 2 weeks, was dosed at 0.01 to 10 mg/kg. General study results and limits: The authors also found low normalized T-cell clonal expansion in some nonresponders.

Assay: immunoSEQ multiplex PCR; the TCRdb copy retains only in-frame clones and omits some. The data hold approximately 68,000 clones, with just over 85% observed a single time. A note on this clone: Its antigen is not known.

The CDR3 consists of 16 residues. Trimming at V came to 0 bases and at J to 3 bases, leaving 8 bases not matched to a gene. From germline, CDR1 is SGDLS and CDR2 YYNGEE. This chain joins TRBV9 and TRBJ2-5; 7 nucleotides agree with TRBD2. The source was CD4+ or CD8+ T cells sorted from blood, collected in a trial of the OX40 agonist ivuxolimab. This clonotype was sampled from an adult with an advanced solid tumor such as melanoma, head and neck, liver or kidney cancer. CDR3 nucleotides: TGTGCCAGCAGCGTAGGGGGCGGGGGATCGAAAGAGACCCAGTACTTC. Translating it yields CASSVGGGGSKETQYF.